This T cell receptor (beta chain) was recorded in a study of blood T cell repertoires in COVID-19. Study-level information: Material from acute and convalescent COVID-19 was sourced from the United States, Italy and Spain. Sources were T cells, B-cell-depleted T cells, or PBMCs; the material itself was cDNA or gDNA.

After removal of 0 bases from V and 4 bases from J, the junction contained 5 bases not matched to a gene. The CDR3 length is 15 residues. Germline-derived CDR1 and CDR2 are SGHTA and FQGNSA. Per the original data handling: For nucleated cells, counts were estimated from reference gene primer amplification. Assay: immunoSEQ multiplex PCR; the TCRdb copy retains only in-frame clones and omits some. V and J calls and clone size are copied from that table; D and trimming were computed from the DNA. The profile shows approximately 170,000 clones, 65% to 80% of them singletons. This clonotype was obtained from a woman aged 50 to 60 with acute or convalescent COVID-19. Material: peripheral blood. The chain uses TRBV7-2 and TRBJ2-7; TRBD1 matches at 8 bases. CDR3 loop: CASSLAVTGVYEQYF. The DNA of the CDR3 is TGTGCCAGCAGCTTAGCGGTGACAGGGGTTTACGAGCAGTACTTC.